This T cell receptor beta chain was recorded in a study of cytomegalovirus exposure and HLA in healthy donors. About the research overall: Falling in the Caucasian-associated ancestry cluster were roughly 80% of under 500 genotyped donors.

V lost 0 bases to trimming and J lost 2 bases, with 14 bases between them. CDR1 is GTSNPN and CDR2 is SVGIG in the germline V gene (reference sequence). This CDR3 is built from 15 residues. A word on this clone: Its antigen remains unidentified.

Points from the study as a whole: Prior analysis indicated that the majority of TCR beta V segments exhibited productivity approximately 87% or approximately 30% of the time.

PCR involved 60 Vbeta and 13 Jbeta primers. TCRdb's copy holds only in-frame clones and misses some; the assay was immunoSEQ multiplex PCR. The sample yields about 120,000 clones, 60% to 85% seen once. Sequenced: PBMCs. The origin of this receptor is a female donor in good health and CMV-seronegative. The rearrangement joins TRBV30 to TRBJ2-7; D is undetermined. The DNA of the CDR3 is TGTGCCTGGAGTGTACTCGTCCACCGGGCCTACGAGCAGTACTTC. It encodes CAWSVLVHRAYEQYF.